This entry lists 30 T cell receptor beta chains sequenced from one sample in a study of patients and donors after allogeneic stem cell transplantation. One entry per CDR3 protein results from TCRdb running MiXCR on the RT-PCR reads. The sample lists about 150,000 distinct CDR3 sequences; roughly 35% were seen once. Sequenced sample: blood, either unsorted or a sorted T cell fraction (not recorded which). These TCRs come from a human donor who was either an allogeneic HSCT recipient or a stem cell or donor lymphocyte infusion donor (not recorded which). It is not recorded whose cells these are; they may come from a transplant donor.

This chain links TRBV12-3 or TRBV12-4 with TRBJ2-1, with D hard to call. This CDR3 has 13 residues. The V gene lost 6 bases and the J gene lost 10 bases, with 16 bases spanning the gap. This CDR3 is CASSWPGVREQFF. The CDR3 region has the DNA TGTGCCAGCAGCTGGCCTGGGGTACGGGAGCAGTTCTTC.

The chain has TRBV4-3 and TRBJ1-2; TRBD1 matches at 7 bases. The germline gives CDR1 LGHNA, CDR2 YSLEER. The CDR3 covers 15 residues. V gave up 0 bases and J gave up 4 bases; unmatched junction bases: 5. The CDR3 DNA sequence: TGCGCCAGCAGCCAAGACCCGACAGGGAGCTATGGCTACACCTTC. Amino acids: CASSQDPTGSYGYTF.

The V gene is TRBV29-1, the J gene TRBJ1-5, with 7 bases that match TRBD1. J lost 4 bases, V lost 6 bases, and 6 bases had no gene match. Germline loops: CDR1 SQVTM, CDR2 ANQGSEA. There are 13 residues in the CDR3. The CDR3 protein is CSVGQALNQPQHF. CDR3 bases: TGCAGCGTAGGACAGGCACTTAATCAGCCCCAGCATTTT. The variable domain in full, completed from reference TRBV29-1 and TRBJ1-5, reads SAVISQKPSRDICQRGTSLTIQCQVDSQVTMMFWYRQQPGQSLTLIATANQGSEATYESGFVIDKFPISRPNLTFSTLTVSNMSPEDSSIYLCSVGQALNQPQHFGDGTRLSIL.

This clonotype was picked up a small number of times. The rearrangement joins TRBV2 to TRBJ1-2, with 10 bases identical to TRBD1. The germline CDR1 and CDR2 sequences are SNHLY and FYNNEI. This CDR3 spans 13 amino acids. With 6 bases clipped from V and 8 bases from J, the junction kept 6 bases outside the gene matches. The CDR3 DNA reads TGTGCCAGCAGGCCCTCGACAGGGGGCGGCTACACCTTC. Its translation: CASRPSTGGGYTF. Variable domain in full (rest from reference TRBV2 and TRBJ1-2): EPEVTQTPSHQVTQMGQEVILRCVPISNHLYFYWYRQILGQKVEFLVSFYNNEISEKSEIFDDQFSVERPDGSNFTLKIRSTKLEDSAMYFCASRPSTGGGYTFGSGTRLTVV.

This clonotype was picked up a small number of times. The V and J genes are TRBV29-1 and TRBJ1-4; D uncertain. Trimming cost V 3 bases and J 7 bases, with 9 bases left between them. The CDR3 totals 12 residues. Germline CDR1 reads SQVTM; CDR2 reads ANQGSEA. The CDR3, as DNA: TGCAGCGTTGAGGGGTGGTCTGAAAAACTGTTTTTT. Translation gives CSVEGWSEKLFF. The entire variable domain, with the rest obtained from reference TRBV29-1 and TRBJ1-4, is as follows: SAVISQKPSRDICQRGTSLTIQCQVDSQVTMMFWYRQQPGQSLTLIATANQGSEATYESGFVIDKFPISRPNLTFSTLTVSNMSPEDSSIYLCSVEGWSEKLFFGSGTQLSVL.

This chain links TRBV12-3 or TRBV12-4 with TRBJ2-6; the D call may be TRBD1 or TRBD2 (5 bases each). There are 19 residues in the CDR3. Trimming took 6 bases from V and 0 from J, leaving 21 bases between them. The CDR3 coding sequence is TGTGCCAGCAGGCTCGAGGGGTTTGCTCTTAGCTCTGGGGCCAACGTCCTGACTTTC. It yields the protein CASRLEGFALSSGANVLTF.

In its sample, this clonotype was seen a few times. This sequence joins TRBV6-5 and TRBJ1-1; 8 bases line up with TRBD1. The CDR3 sequence is 14 residues long. CDR1 MNHEY and CDR2 SVGAGI come from the germline V gene. The V gene end was trimmed by 7 bases and the J gene end by 4 bases; junction bases not matched to a gene: 8. The CDR3 here is CASTRTGRGTEAFF. The CDR3 nucleotides read TGTGCCAGCACCCGGACAGGGAGGGGCACTGAAGCTTTCTTT.

This clonotype was observed a few times. V gene TRBV12-3 or TRBV12-4 combines with J gene TRBJ1-4, with D perhaps matching TRBD1 (6 bases). Trimming stripped 5 bases from V and 5 bases from J, with 15 bases between. The CDR3 is 15 residues long. Here the CDR3 reads CASSETGRANEKLFF. In DNA form, the CDR3 reads TGTGCCAGCAGTGAAACAGGGAGAGCGAATGAAAAACTGTTTTTT.

This clonotype was observed at least ten times. The gene calls are TRBV5-1 and TRBJ1-6; no clear D gene. The CDR3 length is 16 residues. V was clipped by 0 bases and J by 6 bases, with 13 bases between them. Germline CDR1 SGHRS, CDR2 YFSETQ. The CDR3 DNA reads as TGCGCCAGCAGCTTGGGGATAAACAAGAGTAATTCACCCCTCCACTTT. As protein: CASSLGINKSNSPLHF.

The rearrangement links TRBV6-2 or TRBV6-3 to TRBJ1-1, with D perhaps matching TRBD1 (6 bases). Deletions cut 3 bases from V and 3 bases from J, with 11 bases between. CDR1 is MNHEY and CDR2 is SVGEGT in the germline V gene. The CDR3 has 14 amino acids. The CDR3 nucleotides are TGTGCCAGCAGTTATTATACAGGGTACACTGAAGCTTTCTTT. This gives the protein CASSYYTGYTEAFF.

This clonotype was observed a handful of times. The chain couples TRBV13 to TRBJ1-2, with 7 bases lining up with TRBD1. The CDR3 runs to 13 residues. The V gene's germline CDR1 is PRHDT and CDR2 FYEKMQ (reference sequence). J gave up 6 bases and V 5 bases, and 6 bases lay outside the gene matches. In DNA, the CDR3 is TGTGCCAGCAGCCCCCGGGACAGTAATGGCTACACCTTC. Translating gives CASSPRDSNGYTF.

The chain is built from TRBV24-1 and TRBJ2-1, with D perhaps assigned TRBD1 or TRBD2 (5 bases each). Trimming pared 2 bases from V and 5 bases from J, leaving 12 bases between. The CDR3 length is 15 residues. Germline-derived CDR1 and CDR2 are KGHDR and SFDVKD. The CDR3 DNA sequence: TGTGCCACCAGTGATTGGGGCGCGAGGGACAATGAGCAGTTCTTC. This translates into CATSDWGARDNEQFF.

This clonotype was counted only a few times. The J gene is TRBJ1-1, the V gene TRBV20-1; perhaps TRBD1 as D (5 bases). CDR3 length equals 13 residues. Germline-derived CDR1 and CDR2 are DFQATT and SNEGSKA (reference sequence). V was trimmed by 6 bases and J by 0 bases, leaving 11 bases between them. Here the CDR3 reads CSANGAMNTEAFF. CDR3 coding DNA: TGCAGTGCAAACGGGGCCATGAACACTGAAGCTTTCTTT.

In its sample, this clonotype was seen a few times. The chain joins TRBV4-2 to TRBJ2-1, with 7 nucleotides matching TRBD1. Germline V gene sequence: CDR1 LGHNA, CDR2 YNFKEQ. The CDR3 extends over 16 amino acids. After removal of 2 bases from V and 4 bases from J, the junction contained 8 bases not matched to a gene. The CDR3 sequence is CASSQHPGTVYNEQFF. CDR3 in DNA: TGTGCCAGCAGCCAACACCCGGGGACAGTTTACAATGAGCAGTTCTTC.

The chain has TRBV7-3 and TRBJ1-5; 7 positions agree with TRBD1. CDR3 length equals 16 residues. V shed 0 bases and J 3 bases; nucleotides not matched to a gene: 5. CDR1 and CDR2 (germline): SGHTA, FQGTGA. CDR3 coding DNA: TGTGCCAGCAGCTTAACCGGGGGACAGATCAATCAGCCCCAGCATTTT. Its protein is CASSLTGGQINQPQHF.

The chain combines TRBV7-3 with TRBJ2-3; weak D call: TRBD1 (6 bases). Trimming removed 5 bases from V and 1 base from J, with 10 bases in between. The CDR3 is 14 amino acids. Germline assignment: CDR1 SGHTA and CDR2 FQGTGA. CDR3 sequence reads: CASSQGRGTDTQYF. The CDR3, as DNA: TGTGCCAGCAGCCAGGGGCGGGGCACAGATACGCAGTATTTT. Filled out from reference TRBV7-3 and TRBJ2-3, the complete variable domain reads GAGVSQTPSNKVTEKGKYVELRCDPISGHTALYWYRQSLGQGPEFLIYFQGTGAADDSGLPNDRFFAVRPEGSVSTLKIQRTERGDSAVYLCASSQGRGTDTQYFGPGTRLTVL.

This clonotype was recorded a few times. The chain recombines TRBV7-2 with TRBJ2-1; D gene unclear. Per germline, CDR1 SGHTA and CDR2 FQGNSA. This CDR3 comprises 16 residues. V was clipped by 5 bases and J by 5 bases, with 19 bases between them. In DNA form, the CDR3 reads TGTGCCAGCAGCGGATGGACCATAGGTGTAAACAATGAGCAGTTCTTC. It yields the protein CASSGWTIGVNNEQFF.

The chain couples TRBV20-1 to TRBJ2-3; unclear D gene. Germline V gene data show CDR1 as DFQATT and CDR2 as SNEGSKA (reference sequence). The CDR3 covers 18 residues. The germline V and J ends were trimmed by 3 bases and 0 bases, with 22 bases remaining between them. CDR3 region: CSASLPAPALGSTDTQYF. Here the CDR3 DNA reads TGCAGTGCTAGTCTCCCAGCGCCTGCCCTAGGTAGCACAGATACGCAGTATTTT.

A few counts support this clonotype. The rearrangement joins TRBV3-1 to TRBJ1-1; 7 nucleotides agree with TRBD1. In germline, CDR1 is LGHDT, CDR2 YNNKEL (reference sequence). This CDR3 is 17 amino acids long. With 2 bases clipped from V and 0 bases from J, the junction kept 9 bases outside the gene matches. The CDR3 coding sequence is TGTGCCAGCAGCCAACCGACAGGGAACCATGTGAACACTGAAGCTTTCTTT. This codes for CASSQPTGNHVNTEAFF.

This clonotype was found a few times. This chain joins TRBV6-6 and TRBJ1-6; 10 bases are a match to TRBD1. CDR1 and CDR2 (germline): MNHNY, SVGAGI (reference sequence). The trim removed 0 bases at V and 7 bases at J, leaving 6 bases unmatched. The CDR3 has 17 residues. The CDR3: CASSYSRQGAWNSPLHF. The DNA of the CDR3 is TGTGCCAGCAGTTACTCGCGACAGGGGGCTTGGAATTCACCCCTCCACTTT.

A few counts support this clonotype. The chain links TRBV12-3 or TRBV12-4 to TRBJ1-1; 7 bases are shared with TRBD1. After removal of 0 bases from V and 7 bases from J, the junction contained 2 bases not matched to a gene. The CDR3 is 13 residues long. The CDR3 is CASSLAGTVEAFF. The CDR3 DNA follows: TGTGCCAGCAGTTTAGCCGGGACAGTTGAAGCTTTCTTT.

This clonotype occurred a few times. The rearrangement links TRBV5-8 to TRBJ1-1; 9 nucleotides match TRBD1. CDR1 is SGHTS and CDR2 is YDEGEE in the germline V gene. V shed 4 bases, J shed 6 bases, and the junction held 7 bases outside the gene matches. The CDR3 totals 14 residues. The CDR3 DNA reads as TGTGCCAGCAGCACCGGGACAGGGCTGGCTGAAGCTTTCTTT. Amino acids: CASSTGTGLAEAFF.

This clonotype was recorded a few times. The CDR3 DNA reads as TGCGCCAGCAGCTTGGTCGAGTCGGGAAAGGGAAAACTGTTTTTT. This encodes CASSLVESGKGKLFF. The chain links TRBV5-1 to TRBJ1-4; D is ambiguous. Trimming stripped 0 bases from V and 10 bases from J, with 16 bases between. The CDR3 covers 15 residues. Germline V gene data show CDR1 as SGHRS and CDR2 as YFSETQ.

This clonotype was recorded a few times. The genes are TRBV24-1 and TRBJ2-3, with 7 bases aligning to TRBD1. The CDR3 runs 17 residues. J was trimmed by 0 bases and V by 3 bases; bases with no gene match: 8. CDR1 and CDR2 (germline): KGHDR, SFDVKD. This CDR3 is CATSDLRGGSSTDTQYF. CDR3 DNA: TGTGCCACCAGTGATCTTCGAGGGGGCTCGAGCACAGATACGCAGTATTTT.

This clonotype has just a few counts. The chain combines TRBV28 with TRBJ1-5, with D perhaps matching TRBD1 (6 bases). The V gene's germline CDR1 is MDHEN and CDR2 SYDVKM. V shed 6 bases and J shed 3 bases, with 15 bases lying between them. CDR3 length: 15 amino acids. Here the CDR3 reads CASRPPDSLNQPQHF. The CDR3 DNA reads as TGTGCCAGCAGACCACCGGACAGCCTCAATCAGCCCCAGCATTTT.

This clonotype occurred a few times. The rearrangement uses TRBV9 and TRBJ1-2; perhaps TRBD1 as D (5 bases). The CDR3 has 13 amino acids. V shed 3 bases and J shed 2 bases, with 8 bases lying between them. Germline-derived CDR1 and CDR2 are SGDLS and YYNGEE. CDR3 DNA sequence: TGTGCCAGCAGCGACCGGGACAACTATGGCTACACCTTC. It is translated as CASSDRDNYGYTF.

This clonotype was detected only a few times. The gene calls are TRBV2 and TRBJ1-6; no reliable D call. Germline V gene data show CDR1 as SNHLY and CDR2 as FYNNEI. This CDR3 region has 14 residues. Trimming shortened V by 4 bases and J by 11 bases, and 15 bases separated the two germline ends. The CDR3 sequence is CASSVLVIVPPLHF. CDR3 coding DNA: TGTGCCAGCAGTGTATTGGTTATCGTACCACCCCTCCACTTT.

This chain joins TRBV6-5 and TRBJ2-2; a possible D gene is TRBD1 (6 bases). CDR3 length equals 15 residues. Germline values: CDR1 MNHEY, CDR2 SVGAGI. V gave up 7 bases and J gave up 1 base, with 13 bases separating them. CDR3 sequence: CASTPRGQNTGELFF. CDR3 nucleotides: TGTGCCAGCACCCCCAGGGGACAGAACACCGGGGAGCTGTTTTTT.

The chain uses TRBV6-6 and TRBJ2-7, with D possibly being TRBD2 (5 bases). In germline, CDR1 is MNHNY, CDR2 SVGAGI (reference sequence). Trimming stripped 6 bases from V and 4 bases from J, with 22 bases between. This CDR3 region has 16 residues. CDR3 in DNA: TGTGCCAGCAGCCTCTCTCCGAGGGTTAGGGTATACGAGCAGTACTTC. As protein: CASSLSPRVRVYEQYF.

The chain uses TRBV6-2 or TRBV6-3 and TRBJ2-2, with TRBD2 identical over 7 bases. Germline V gene sequence: CDR1 MNHEY, CDR2 SVGEGT. Trimming cost V 8 bases and J 6 bases; bases outside gene matches: 6. The CDR3 runs 13 residues. The CDR3 bases are TGTGCCAGCGGGGGGGAAAACCCCGGGGAGCTGTTTTTT. It codes for CASGGENPGELFF.